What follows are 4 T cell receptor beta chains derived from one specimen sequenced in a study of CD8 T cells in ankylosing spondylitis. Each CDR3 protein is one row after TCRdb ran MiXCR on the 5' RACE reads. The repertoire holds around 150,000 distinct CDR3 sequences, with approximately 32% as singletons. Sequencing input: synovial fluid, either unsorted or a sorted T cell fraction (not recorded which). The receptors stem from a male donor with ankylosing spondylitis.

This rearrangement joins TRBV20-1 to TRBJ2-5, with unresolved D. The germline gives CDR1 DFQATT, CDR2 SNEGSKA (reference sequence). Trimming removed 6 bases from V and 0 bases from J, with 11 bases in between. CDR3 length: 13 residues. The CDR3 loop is CSALQRYQETQYF. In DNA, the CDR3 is TGCAGTGCGTTGCAGCGCTACCAAGAGACCCAGTACTTC.

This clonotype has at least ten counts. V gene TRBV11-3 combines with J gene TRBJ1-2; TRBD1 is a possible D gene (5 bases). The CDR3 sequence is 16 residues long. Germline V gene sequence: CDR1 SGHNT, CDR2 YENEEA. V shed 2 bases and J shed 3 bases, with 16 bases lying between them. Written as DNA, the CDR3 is TGTGCCAGCAGCTTAAGACGGGCAGGGACGCACTATGGCTACACCTTC. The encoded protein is CASSLRRAGTHYGYTF.

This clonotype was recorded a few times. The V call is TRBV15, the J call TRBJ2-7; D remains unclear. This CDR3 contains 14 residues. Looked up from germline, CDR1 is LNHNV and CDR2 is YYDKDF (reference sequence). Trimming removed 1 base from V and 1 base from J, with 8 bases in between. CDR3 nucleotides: TGTGCCACCAGCAGAGGCGGCGGTTCCTACGAGCAGTACTTC. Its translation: CATSRGGGSYEQYF. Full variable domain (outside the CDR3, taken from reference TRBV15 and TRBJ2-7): DAMVIQNPRYQVTQFGKPVTLSCSQTLNHNVMYWYQQKSSQAPKLLFHYYDKDFNNEADTPDNFQSRRPNTSFCFLDIRSPGLGDTAMYLCATSRGGGSYEQYFGPGTRLTVT.

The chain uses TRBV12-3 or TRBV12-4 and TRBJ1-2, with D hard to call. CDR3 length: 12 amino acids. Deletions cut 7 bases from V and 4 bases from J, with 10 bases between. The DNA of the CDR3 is TGTGCCAGCACCCAAGGCACCTATGGCTACACCTTC. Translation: CASTQGTYGYTF.